These T cell receptor beta chains were read from a single sample in a study of CD8+ T cells in alopecia areata. The data were produced by immunoSEQ multiplex PCR, yet TCRdb's version contains in-frame clones alone and is incomplete. Of roughly 120,000 clones detected, roughly two thirds appear once; the ten largest clones hold approximately 2.6%. Sequencing input: CD4+ T cells sorted from blood. The source is a human donor in good health. CDR3s include the opening cysteine and the closing phenylalanine or tryptophan. The D gene is left open where the match is weak. Size is omitted from some rows. Given values are once, few, many or a class for expanded clones.

TRBV9	TRBJ2-3	-	-	TGTGCCAGCAGCGAATACTACATCTTTAGCACAGATACGCAGTATTTT	CASSEYYIFSTDTQYF
TRBV4-1	TRBJ2-1	few	-	TGCGCCAGCAGCCGGGGGGTGTACAACAATGAGCAGTTCTTC	CASSRGVYNNEQFF
TRBV29-1	TRBJ2-2	-	-	TGCAGCGTTGGCTGGGGGACGAACACCGGGGAGCTGTTTTTT	CSVGWGTNTGELFF
TRBV19	TRBJ1-5	-	-	TGTGCCAGTAGATACAGGGAGGTCAATCAGCCCCAGCATTTT	CASRYREVNQPQHF
TRBV2	TRBJ2-5	-	TRBD1	TGTGCCAGCGGACCCGACAGGGGCCCAGAGACCCAGTACTTC	CASGPDRGPETQYF
TRBV6-5	TRBJ2-7	few	TRBD1	TGTGCCAGCAGGGGGGACAGGGGGCTTCGTGGCGAGCAGTACTTC	CASRGDRGLRGEQYF
TRBV23-1	TRBJ1-6	-	-	TGCGCCAGCAGTCTACCGGGGTCGGGGCCTTTTTCACCCCTCCACTTT	CASSLPGSGPFSPLHF
TRBV30	TRBJ2-7	-	TRBD1	TGTGCCTGGAGACGAGGGGGCTACCACGAGCAGTACTTC	CAWRRGGYHEQYF
TRBV4-1	TRBJ2-4	-	TRBD2	TGCGCCAGCAGCCCCCCGGTACTAGCGGGGTGGAACATTCAGTACTTC	CASSPPVLAGWNIQYF
TRBV4-1	TRBJ1-3	once	TRBD1	TGCGCCAGCAGCCAAGATATGGGGACAGGGGAAAACACCATATATTTT	CASSQDMGTGENTIYF
TRBV30	TRBJ1-6	-	-	TGTGCCTGGGGGGCCGAATCACCCCTCCACTTT	CAWGAESPLHF
TRBV29-1	TRBJ1-1	-	TRBD1	TGCAGCGTTAGACCGGGACAGTTGAACACTGAAGCTTTCTTT	CSVRPGQLNTEAFF
TRBV29-1	TRBJ1-2	few	-	TGCAGCGTTGAACCGGGGCCGGGGGTTGGCTACACCTTC	CSVEPGPGVGYTF
TRBV4-2	TRBJ2-1	-	-	TGTGCCAGCAGCCAAGAACAGCAATACAATGAGCAGTTCTTC	CASSQEQQYNEQFF
TRBV7-9	TRBJ2-5	once	-	TGTGCCAGCAGCTCCGTCTCTGGGGAGACCCAGTACTTC	CASSSVSGETQYF
TRBV25-1	TRBJ1-6	-	-	TGTGCCAGCAGTGAAGGGGGACGTTTTATATCCTATAATTCACCCCTCCACTTT	CASSEGGRFISYNSPLHF
TRBV29-1	TRBJ2-3	few	-	TGCAGCGTGGCCCCCAAGCCCACAGATACGCAGTATTTT	CSVAPKPTDTQYF
TRBV4-1	TRBJ2-1	-	TRBD2	TGCGCCAGCAGCCAATGGCCCGGGACTAGCGGGGGCAATGAGCAGTTCTTC	CASSQWPGTSGGNEQFF
TRBV30	TRBJ1-2	few	TRBD1	TGTGCCTGGACTTGGCTCGAGGGGGCCAACTATGGCTACACCTTC	CAWTWLEGANYGYTF
TRBV29-1	TRBJ1-1	-	-	TGCAGCGCTACAGGGAACACTGAAGCTTTCTTT	CSATGNTEAFF
TRBV6-5	TRBJ2-3	once	-	TGTGCCAGCAGTTACTCGAATCAGCCCCGCACAGATACGCAGTATTTT	CASSYSNQPRTDTQYF
TRBV5-4	TRBJ2-1	medium-sized	-	TGTGCCAGCAGCTTGGACGCCGGTGAGCAGTTCTTC	CASSLDAGEQFF
TRBV19	TRBJ2-5	-	TRBD2	TGTGCCAGTAGTCAGCGGGGGGAGACCCAGTACTTC	CASSQRGETQYF
TRBV19	TRBJ2-1	-	-	TGTGCCACCAGTGTAAGACCCCAGGATAGCAATGAGCAGTTCTTC	CATSVRPQDSNEQFF
TRBV29-1	TRBJ1-5	once	-	TGCAGCGTTGTGACAGGAATTCATCAGCCCCAGCATTTT	CSVVTGIHQPQHF
TRBV4-1	TRBJ1-6	once	TRBD1	TGCGCCAGCAGCCCACAGGGGGCGGTCAATAATTCACCCCTCCACTTT	CASSPQGAVNNSPLHF
TRBV7-9	TRBJ1-2	-	-	TGTGCCAGCAGCCCGGGGGCAGAATATGGCTACACCTTC	CASSPGAEYGYTF
TRBV29-1	TRBJ2-5	few	TRBD1	TGCAGCGTTGAAGGGGGGAACAGGGGTCGCCAAGAGACCCAGTACTTC	CSVEGGNRGRQETQYF
TRBV30	TRBJ1-2	-	-	TGTGCCTGGCGAACTTACCTCTATGGCTACACCTTC	CAWRTYLYGYTF
TRBV29-1	TRBJ1-1	-	-	TGCAGCGCTTACCGGGACGAAGCTTTCTTT	CSAYRDEAFF
TRBV11-3	TRBJ2-3	few	TRBD2	TGTGCCAGCAGCTTAGCAGGCGGGGGAAGCACAGATACGCAGTATTTT	CASSLAGGGSTDTQYF
TRBV5-1	TRBJ2-7	-	TRBD1	TGCGCCAGCAGCCCTGCGGACAGGACCTACGAGCAGTACTTC	CASSPADRTYEQYF
TRBV29-1	TRBJ2-2	-	TRBD2	TGCAGCGTTGCAAGCGGGGGGGCCGCCGGGGAGCTGTTTTTT	CSVASGGAAGELFF